The 22 T cell receptor beta chains below were found in one sample sequenced in a study of spatial heterogeneity in lung cancer. Documented time point: sample taken at primary tumor resection. Unsorted whole RNA of tumor, nontumor lung or frozen PBMC was sequenced. MiXCR was run by TCRdb on the 5' RACE reads, yielding one entry per CDR3 protein. Of some 21,000 distinct CDR3 sequences listed, roughly 4.2% were seen once; the top ten hold around 7.4%. Here the sequenced sample was PBMCs, taken at surgery. The receptors stem from a male donor with early-stage non-small cell lung cancer.

This clonotype was recorded at least ten times. The V call is TRBV27, the J call TRBJ2-1; D is unresolved. The germline V gene encodes CDR1 MNHEY and CDR2 SMNVEV (reference sequence). Trimming left V 4 bases short and J 8 bases short, with 9 bases between. This CDR3 is built from 12 residues. CDR3 sequence (DNA): TGTGCCAGCAGTTCCAGTTTCGATGAGCAGTTCTTC. It encodes CASSSSFDEQFF.

In its sample, this clonotype was seen many times. The chain joins TRBV20-1 to TRBJ2-1; 11 nucleotides match TRBD1. Germline assignment: CDR1 DFQATT and CDR2 SNEGSKA (reference sequence). V gave up 5 bases and J gave up 7 bases; unmatched junction bases: 10. The CDR3 is 15 amino acids. CDR3 sequence: CSAHTGQGARNEQFF. The DNA of the CDR3 is TGCAGTGCTCACACCGGACAGGGGGCGCGGAATGAGCAGTTCTTC.

This clonotype was seen many times. V gene TRBV19 combines with J gene TRBJ1-1; possibly TRBD1 for D (6 bases). CDR1 and CDR2 (germline): LNHDA, SQIVND (reference sequence). V was cut by 1 base and J by 3 bases, with 9 bases left in between. The CDR3 sequence is 14 residues long. CDR3 protein: CASSIGQEYTEAFF. As DNA, the CDR3 is TGTGCCAGTAGTATAGGACAGGAGTACACTGAAGCTTTCTTT.

The chain employs TRBV18 and TRBJ1-3; D may be TRBD1 (5 bases). Germline V gene data show CDR1 as KGHSH and CDR2 as LQKENI. V gave up 3 bases and J gave up 0 bases, with 9 bases separating them. This CDR3 is built from 15 residues. In nucleotides, the CDR3 is TGTGCCAGCTCACCGGACATCTTCTCTGGAAACACCATATATTTT. This encodes CASSPDIFSGNTIYF.

This clonotype occurred many times. The chain has TRBV25-1 and TRBJ2-7; tentatively, D is TRBD1 or TRBD2 (5 bases each). V was pared by 5 bases and J by 2 bases, with 10 bases between. Germline CDR1 and CDR2: MGHDK and SYGVNS. The CDR3 sequence is 13 residues long. The CDR3: CASSLMGAYEQYF. For the CDR3, the DNA is TGTGCCAGCAGTCTCATGGGGGCCTACGAGCAGTACTTC.

This clonotype showed up many times. This chain connects TRBV24-1 to TRBJ2-2; 8 bases are a match to TRBD1. Trimming at V came to 3 bases and at J to 3 bases, leaving 8 bases not matched to a gene. This CDR3 is built from 17 residues. Germline CDR1 and CDR2: KGHDR and SFDVKD. The CDR3, as DNA: TGTGCCACCAGTGATCCCAACAGGGGGGACCACACCGGGGAGCTGTTTTTT. Its protein product is CATSDPNRGDHTGELFF.

This clonotype was picked up many times. The chain couples TRBV28 to TRBJ1-2, with D possibly being TRBD1 (5 bases). Trimming took 6 bases from V and 2 from J, leaving 22 bases between them. The CDR3 is 17 residues long. In germline, CDR1 is MDHEN, CDR2 SYDVKM. The CDR3 loop reads CASSPIGGELGNYGYTF. The CDR3 DNA sequence: TGTGCCAGCAGCCCAATAGGAGGGGAACTAGGGAACTATGGCTACACCTTC.

This clonotype came up a few times. The V gene is TRBV6-2 or TRBV6-3, the J gene TRBJ2-1; D is perhaps TRBD1 or TRBD2 (7 bases each). Trimming shortened V by 6 bases and J by 7 bases, and 19 bases separated the two germline ends. CDR3 length equals 15 residues. Germline CDR1 and CDR2: MNHEY and SVGEGT. The CDR3 DNA reads TGTGCCAGCAGCCCCCAGGGGGGGGGCCTGAATGAGCAGTTCTTC. Translating gives CASSPQGGGLNEQFF.

In its sample, this clonotype was seen many times. V usage is TRBV7-2 and J usage is TRBJ1-2; possible D gene TRBD1, 6 bases. This CDR3 comprises 15 residues. CDR1 is SGHTA, CDR2 FQGNSA, per germline. With 3 bases removed from V and 0 bases from J, the gap between germline ends came to 11 bases. CDR3 region: CASSFWGLSNYGYTF. CDR3 bases: TGTGCCAGCAGCTTTTGGGGGCTCTCTAACTATGGCTACACCTTC.

The chain joins TRBV12-3 or TRBV12-4 to TRBJ1-6; weak D call: TRBD1 (5 bases). CDR3 length equals 14 residues. Trimming took 2 bases from V and 8 from J, leaving 10 bases between them. The chain's CDR3 is CASSLKDTHSPLHF. The CDR3 bases are TGTGCCAGCAGTTTAAAGGACACTCATTCACCCCTCCACTTT.

This clonotype was picked up a small number of times. The gene calls are TRBV6-1 and TRBJ2-3; TRBD1 matches 10 bases. The junction had 7 bases not matched to a gene; V was cut back by 6 bases and J by 4 bases. This CDR3 spans 15 amino acids. CDR1 is MNHNS and CDR2 is SASEGT in the germline V gene. The CDR3 nucleotides read TGTGCCAGCAGCCTCGGACAGGGGGGACCAGATACGCAGTATTTT. Translation gives CASSLGQGGPDTQYF.

The table lists this clonotype with many counts. V is TRBV27 and J is TRBJ2-1; 11 bases line up with TRBD1. The V gene end was trimmed by 2 bases and the J gene end by 9 bases; junction bases not matched to a gene: 9. There are 16 residues in the CDR3. Germline CDR1 reads MNHEY; CDR2 reads SMNVEV (reference sequence). The CDR3 region is CASSLLGTGGQPEQFF. DNA for the CDR3: TGTGCCAGCAGTTTACTCGGGACAGGGGGTCAACCTGAGCAGTTCTTC.

The chain links TRBV14 to TRBJ1-2, with no clear D. CDR3 length: 13 residues. Germline CDR1 and CDR2: SGHDN and FVKESK. V was clipped by 4 bases and J by 4 bases, with 10 bases between them. The CDR3 protein is CASSPARFYGYTF. The CDR3 DNA reads TGTGCCAGCAGCCCAGCGAGGTTCTATGGCTACACCTTC.

This clonotype is deemed medium-sized (0.01 to 0.1%). This chain links TRBV20-1 with TRBJ2-1; D possibly corresponds to TRBD2 (5 bases). V lost 6 bases, J lost 2 bases, and 23 bases lay in between. The CDR3 has 17 residues. The V gene's germline CDR1 is DFQATT and CDR2 SNEGSKA (reference sequence). CDR3 bases: TGCAGTGCCCGGGAAGAGATCCCGGTTCGGCCCTACAATGAGCAGTTCTTC. Protein sequence: CSAREEIPVRPYNEQFF.

This sequence joins TRBV24-1 and TRBJ2-1; TRBD2 is a possible D gene (6 bases). This CDR3 comprises 17 residues. V lost 5 bases and J 3 bases, leaving 19 bases between the germline ends. Germline values: CDR1 KGHDR, CDR2 SFDVKD. CDR3 sequence reads: CATSGLGSPWVYNEQFF. CDR3 coding DNA: TGTGCCACCAGTGGCCTCGGGAGCCCCTGGGTCTACAATGAGCAGTTCTTC.

In this sample, this clonotype turned up many times. V is TRBV7-2 and J is TRBJ1-3; D may be TRBD1 (5 bases). CDR3 length equals 14 residues. Trimming pared 1 base from V and 2 bases from J, leaving 6 bases between. Germline-derived CDR1 and CDR2 are SGHTA and FQGNSA. This chain's CDR3 is CASSLGRAGNTIYF. The DNA of the CDR3 is TGTGCCAGCAGCTTAGGCAGGGCTGGAAACACCATATATTTT.

This clonotype was counted ten times or more. The V call is TRBV9, the J call TRBJ2-1; 9 nucleotides align to TRBD2. After removal of 2 bases from V and 4 bases from J, the junction contained 4 bases not matched to a gene. The germline CDR1 and CDR2 sequences are SGDLS and YYNGEE. The CDR3 has 15 residues. The CDR3 DNA reads as TGTGCCAGCAGCGTCTCTAGCGGGACATACAATGAGCAGTTCTTC. Amino acids: CASSVSSGTYNEQFF.

In this sample, this clonotype turned up many times. The chain recombines TRBV6-6 with TRBJ2-3; D is unresolved. Per germline, CDR1 MNHNY and CDR2 SVGAGI (reference sequence). Trimming removed 6 bases at V and 4 bases at J, with 11 bases between. CDR3 length: 13 residues. The CDR3 region has the DNA TGTGCCAGCAGCCCGGACGCACCAGATACGCAGTATTTT. Protein: CASSPDAPDTQYF.

This clonotype was seen many times. This chain joins TRBV10-3 and TRBJ2-7, with D perhaps matching TRBD1 (6 bases). Per germline, CDR1 ENHRY and CDR2 SYGVKD. The length of the CDR3 is 12 residues. V gave up 6 bases and J gave up 3 bases, with 9 bases separating them. The CDR3 protein is CAIRDSYYEQYF. The CDR3 coding sequence is TGTGCCATCAGGGACAGCTACTACGAGCAGTACTTC.

This clonotype was counted ten times or more. The gene calls are TRBV28 and TRBJ2-1; D perhaps matches TRBD1 (6 bases). The V gene lost 3 bases and the J gene lost 0 bases, with 9 bases spanning the gap. CDR3 length: 15 amino acids. From germline, CDR1 is MDHEN and CDR2 SYDVKM. The CDR3 region is CASSFGTISYNEQFF. The CDR3 DNA reads TGTGCCAGCAGTTTTGGGACAATCTCCTACAATGAGCAGTTCTTC.

This clonotype was detected ten times or more. The chain combines TRBV19 with TRBJ2-2; perhaps TRBD2 as D (5 bases). Between the trimmed V and J ends, which lost 5 bases and 0 bases, there was a span of 13 bases. CDR1 is LNHDA, CDR2 SQIVND, per germline (reference sequence). The CDR3 consists of 16 residues. CDR3 nucleotide sequence: TGTGCCAGTAGTTCCGGACTTATCGCGAACACCGGGGAGCTGTTTTTT. Its translation is CASSSGLIANTGELFF.

This clonotype was seen at least ten times. V usage is TRBV7-8 and J usage is TRBJ2-2; D is uncertain. V was cut by 8 bases and J by 1 base, with 11 bases left in between. The CDR3 is 14 residues long. Germline values: CDR1 SGHVS, CDR2 FQNEAQ. The chain's CDR3 is CASHGAQNTGELFF. In DNA, the CDR3 is TGTGCCAGCCATGGCGCTCAGAACACCGGGGAGCTGTTTTTT.